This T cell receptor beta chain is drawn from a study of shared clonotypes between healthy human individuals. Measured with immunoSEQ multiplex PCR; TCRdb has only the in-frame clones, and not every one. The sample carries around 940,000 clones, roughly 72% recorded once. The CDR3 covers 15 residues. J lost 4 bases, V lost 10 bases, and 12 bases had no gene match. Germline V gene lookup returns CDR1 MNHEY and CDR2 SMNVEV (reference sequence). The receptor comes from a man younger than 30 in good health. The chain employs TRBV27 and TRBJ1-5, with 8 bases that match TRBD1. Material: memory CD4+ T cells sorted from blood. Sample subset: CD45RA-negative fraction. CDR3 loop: CATRGGTGFNQPQHF. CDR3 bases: TGTGCCACCCGGGGGGGGACAGGTTTTAATCAGCCCCAGCATTTT.